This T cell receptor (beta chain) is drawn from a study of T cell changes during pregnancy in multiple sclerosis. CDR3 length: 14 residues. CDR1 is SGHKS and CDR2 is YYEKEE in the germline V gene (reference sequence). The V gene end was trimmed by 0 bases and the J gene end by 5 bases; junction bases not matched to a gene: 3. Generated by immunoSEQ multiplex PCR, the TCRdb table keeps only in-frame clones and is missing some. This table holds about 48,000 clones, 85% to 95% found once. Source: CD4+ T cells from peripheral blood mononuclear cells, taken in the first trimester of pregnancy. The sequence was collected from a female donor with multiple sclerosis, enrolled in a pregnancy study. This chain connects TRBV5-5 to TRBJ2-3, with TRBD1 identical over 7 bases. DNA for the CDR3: TGTGCCAGCAGCTTGGGACAGGGATTAGATACGCAGTATTTT. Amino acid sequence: CASSLGQGLDTQYF.